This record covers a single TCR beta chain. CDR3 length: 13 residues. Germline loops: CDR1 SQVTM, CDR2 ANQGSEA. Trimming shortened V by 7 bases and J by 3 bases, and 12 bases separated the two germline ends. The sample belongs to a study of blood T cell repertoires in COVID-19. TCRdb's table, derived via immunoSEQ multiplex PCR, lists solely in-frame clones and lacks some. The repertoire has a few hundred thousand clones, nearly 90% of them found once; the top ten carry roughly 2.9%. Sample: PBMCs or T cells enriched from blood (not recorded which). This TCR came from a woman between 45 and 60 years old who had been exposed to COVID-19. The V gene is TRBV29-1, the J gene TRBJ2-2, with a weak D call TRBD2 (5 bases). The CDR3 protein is CSAGGLDTGELFF. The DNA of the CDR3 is TGCAGCGCCGGAGGTTTGGACACCGGGGAGCTGTTTTTT.